This T cell receptor (beta chain) was observed in a study of cytomegalovirus exposure and HLA in healthy donors. Study-wide results and limits: Researchers counted 164 TCR beta chains as cytomegalovirus-associated.

Germline V lookup: CDR1 SGHVS, CDR2 FNYEAQ. CDR3 length equals 16 residues. The V gene end was trimmed by 3 bases and the J gene end by 1 base; junction bases not matched to a gene: 4. Method: immunoSEQ multiplex PCR; TCRdb's copy keeps in-frame clones and lacks some. The sample lists 150,000 or so clones, around 88% occurring once. With regard to this clone: Its specificity is not known.

Source material: PBMCs. This TCR was sampled from a man aged 18 to 30 in good health and CMV-seropositive. This rearrangement joins TRBV7-6 to TRBJ2-2; 8 nucleotides line up with TRBD2. CDR3 residues: CASSLSGGVNTGELFF. The CDR3 nucleotides read TGTGCCAGCAGCTTGTCGGGAGGGGTGAACACCGGGGAGCTGTTTTTT.